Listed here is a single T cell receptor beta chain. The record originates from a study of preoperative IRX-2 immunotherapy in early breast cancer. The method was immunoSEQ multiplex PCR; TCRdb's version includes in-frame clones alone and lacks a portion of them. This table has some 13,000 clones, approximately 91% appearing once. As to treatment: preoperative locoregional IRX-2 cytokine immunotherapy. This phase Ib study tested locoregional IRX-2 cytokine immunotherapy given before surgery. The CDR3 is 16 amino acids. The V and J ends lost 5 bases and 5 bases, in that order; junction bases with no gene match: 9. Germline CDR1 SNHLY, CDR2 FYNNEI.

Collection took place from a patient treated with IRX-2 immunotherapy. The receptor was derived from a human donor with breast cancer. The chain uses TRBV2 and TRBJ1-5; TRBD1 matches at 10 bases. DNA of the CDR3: TGTGCCAGCAGTTTATTCGGACAGGGGGTCGATCAGCCCCAGCATTTT. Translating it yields CASSLFGQGVDQPQHF.